The sequence of this TCR beta chain was determined in a study of identical twins. Study-wide results and limits: With beta out-of-frame sequences, excess sharing by twins was weaker.

This clonotype was counted between two and nine times. Antigen: not known. This CDR3 has 16 residues. Germline V CDR1 and CDR2: KGHSH, LQKENI. The V end lost 3 bases, the J end lost 3 bases, and 18 bases lay between the germline ends. A universal primer site was incorporated via template switching, and the cDNA contained unique molecular identifiers. Each CDR3 protein is one row after TCRdb ran MiXCR on the 5' RACE reads. The sample lists around 1.7 million distinct CDR3 sequences; less than 40% were seen once. This receptor was taken from a newborn girl in good health. Material: cord blood. The chain employs TRBV18 and TRBJ2-7; weak D call: TRBD1 (6 bases). This chain's CDR3 is CASSPIRGTGNYEQYF. The CDR3 DNA sequence: TGTGCCAGCTCACCTATTAGGGGGACGGGAAACTACGAGCAGTACTTC.